The 14 T cell receptor beta chains listed next were all sequenced from one sample in a study of CD8 T cells in ankylosing spondylitis. MiXCR, run by TCRdb on the 5' RACE reads, gives a single entry per CDR3 protein. The data show around 91,000 distinct CDR3 sequences, approximately 8.9% seen once. Their recognized antigens are unknown. Whole-study results and caveats: A TCR beta motif made of several highly homologous variants seemed typical of ankylosing spondylitis blood.

The specimen sequenced was blood, either unsorted or a sorted T cell fraction (not recorded which). The receptors come from a male donor with ankylosing spondylitis.

This clonotype turned up a few times. This chain uses TRBV12-3 or TRBV12-4 with TRBJ2-3, with unresolved D. Between the trimmed V and J ends, which lost 4 bases and 2 bases, there was a span of 10 bases. This CDR3 region has 14 residues. This chain's CDR3 is CASSSGTFTDTQYF. CDR3 coding DNA: TGTGCCAGCAGTTCGGGCACCTTCACAGATACGCAGTATTTT.

This clonotype was recorded at least ten times. This chain links TRBV27 with TRBJ2-1; 12 nucleotides agree with TRBD2. The J segment lost 9 bases and the V segment lost 5 bases, leaving 8 bases of the junction unmatched. CDR3 length equals 15 residues. Germline CDR1 is MNHEY and CDR2 is SMNVEV (reference sequence). CDR3 residues: CASSPLTSGSVEQFF. The CDR3 coding sequence is TGTGCCAGCAGTCCCCTGACTAGCGGGAGCGTTGAGCAGTTCTTC.

The rearrangement links TRBV20-1 to TRBJ2-7; D is unclear. V gave up 0 bases and J gave up 3 bases, with 18 bases separating them. Germline loops: CDR1 DFQATT, CDR2 SNEGSKA (reference sequence). There are 16 residues in the CDR3. This CDR3 reads CSARDVDPARSYEQYF. Written as DNA, the CDR3 is TGCAGTGCTAGAGATGTGGACCCCGCAAGGAGCTACGAGCAGTACTTC.

This clonotype was picked up many times. This chain uses TRBV27 with TRBJ2-1; TRBD2 matches 7 bases. The trim removed 8 bases at V and 8 bases at J, leaving 12 bases unmatched. This CDR3 region has 14 residues. Germline-derived CDR1 and CDR2 are MNHEY and SMNVEV (reference sequence). The CDR3 nucleotides are TGTGCCAGCCGGGTGGGCGGGAGTGCTGATGAGCAGTTCTTC. Residues: CASRVGGSADEQFF.

This clonotype turned up a few times. The chain joins TRBV12-3 or TRBV12-4 to TRBJ1-2, with D uncertain. Between the trimmed V and J ends, which lost 5 bases and 5 bases, there was a span of 12 bases. The CDR3 extends over 13 amino acids. The CDR3 DNA follows: TGTGCCAGCAGTATCCGGGGAGTGTATGGCTACACCTTC. As protein: CASSIRGVYGYTF.

V and J are TRBV10-3 and TRBJ2-2; no firm D call. The CDR3 has 13 amino acids. With 0 bases removed from V and 4 bases from J, the gap between germline ends came to 3 bases. Germline CDR1 reads ENHRY; CDR2 reads SYGVKD. As DNA, the CDR3 is TGTGCCATCAGTGAGTCCACCACCGGGGAGCTGTTTTTT. The encoded protein is CAISESTTGELFF.

The chain joins TRBV20-1 to TRBJ2-7; perhaps TRBD1 as D (8 bases). The germline V gene has CDR1 DFQATT and CDR2 SNEGSKA (reference sequence). V lost 0 bases and J 8 bases, leaving 26 bases between the germline ends. This CDR3 contains 17 residues. The CDR3 DNA is TGCAGTGCTAGAGATATCGGGGGGACAGGCCCTAGGGGCCAGCAGTACTTC. Its protein product is CSARDIGGTGPRGQQYF.

On this clonotype itself: A read error may be the cause here, since a much bigger clone is one base away. This chain uses TRBV11-2 with TRBJ2-7, with D possibly TRBD1 on 5 matching bases. Trimming took off 7 bases at V and 3 bases at J, with 22 bases between the two ends. Germline V gene data show CDR1 as SGHAT and CDR2 as FQNNGV. This CDR3 is 16 amino acids long. DNA of the CDR3: TGTGCCAGCACCCCCCAGGGAACTGAGGAGTACTACGAGCAGTACTTC. Protein sequence: CASTPQGTEEYYEQYF.

This clonotype was seen a few times. The rearrangement uses TRBV29-1 and TRBJ1-2, with D unclear. Trimming removed 7 bases from V and 3 bases from J, with 9 bases in between. Looked up from germline, CDR1 is SQVTM and CDR2 is ANQGSEA. The CDR3 spans 11 residues. DNA for the CDR3: TGCAGCGCTCGAGACCACTATGGCTACACCTTC. It specifies CSARDHYGYTF. The variable domain in full, completed from reference TRBV29-1 and TRBJ1-2, reads SAVISQKPSRDICQRGTSLTIQCQVDSQVTMMFWYRQQPGQSLTLIATANQGSEATYESGFVIDKFPISRPNLTFSTLTVSNMSPEDSSIYLCSARDHYGYTFGSGTRLTVV.

In this sample, this clonotype turned up a few times. The rearrangement links TRBV24-1 to TRBJ2-3, with D unresolved. The germline V and J ends were trimmed by 6 bases and 2 bases, with 14 bases remaining between them. The CDR3 has 15 amino acids. Per germline, CDR1 KGHDR and CDR2 SFDVKD. The CDR3 sequence is CATSTDLGYTDTQYF. The CDR3 DNA is TGTGCCACCAGTACCGATTTGGGCTACACAGATACGCAGTATTTT.

The sample holds many counts of this clonotype. This sequence joins TRBV12-3 or TRBV12-4 and TRBJ2-2; D possibly corresponds to TRBD1 (6 bases). This CDR3 has 16 amino acids. Trimming took off 5 bases at V and 4 bases at J, with 17 bases between the two ends. CDR3 DNA sequence: TGTGCCAGCAGTCCTATACTGACAGGAGTCACCGGGGAGCTGTTTTTT. Its translation: CASSPILTGVTGELFF.

This clonotype was found a few times. V gene TRBV20-1 combines with J gene TRBJ2-7, with D possibly TRBD2 on 6 matching bases. V lost 0 bases to trimming and J lost 1 base, with 19 bases between them. This CDR3 has 17 amino acids. CDR1 is DFQATT and CDR2 is SNEGSKA in the germline V gene (reference sequence). The CDR3: CSARERGGARPSYEQYV. The CDR3 DNA sequence: TGCAGTGCTAGAGAGCGGGGCGGGGCTCGTCCGTCCTACGAGCAGTACGTC.

Concerning this clonotype: It may be a read error: a sequence one base away is much more abundant. The J gene is TRBJ2-3, the V gene TRBV2, with 11 bases matching TRBD2. The CDR3 length is 15 residues. Germline assignment: CDR1 SNHLY and CDR2 FYNNEI. The CDR3 DNA is TGTGTCAGCAGGTGGACTAGCGGGAGCACAGATACGCAGTATTTT. Amino acids: CVSRWTSGSTDTQYF.

This chain connects TRBV27 to TRBJ2-7; 8 positions agree with TRBD2. J lost 7 bases, V lost 6 bases, and 8 bases had no gene match. This CDR3 has 13 amino acids. CDR1 MNHEY and CDR2 SMNVEV come from the germline V gene (reference sequence). Written as DNA, the CDR3 is TGTGCCAGCAGAAGCGGGGGAGCCTTTGAGCAGTACTTC. Translating it yields CASRSGGAFEQYF.